These 20 T cell receptor beta chains were all obtained from the same sample, sequenced in a study of shared clonotypes between healthy human individuals. Assay: immunoSEQ multiplex PCR; the TCRdb copy retains only in-frame clones and omits some. The table shows some 2,000,000 clones, with almost 96% occurring only once. The specimen sequenced was naive CD4+ T cells sorted from blood. The subset denotes: CD45RA+ positively selected. These receptors were taken from a man aged 18 to 29 in good health.

The chain uses TRBV18 and TRBJ1-6, with 7 bases matching TRBD1. CDR3 length: 14 residues. Germline lookup yields CDR1 KGHSH and CDR2 LQKENI. With V trimmed by 2 bases and J by 9 bases, 4 bases remained unmatched. The CDR3: CASSPDRAGSPLHF. In DNA, the CDR3 is TGTGCCAGCTCACCAGACAGGGCTGGTTCACCCCTCCACTTT.

The CDR3 loop reads CASSSDRTQPQHF. CDR3 DNA: TGTGCCAGCAGTTCCGACAGGACTCAGCCCCAGCATTTT. The chain is built from TRBV7-9 and TRBJ1-5; D is perhaps TRBD1 (6 bases). Trimming cost V 6 bases and J 6 bases, with 12 bases left between them. CDR1 is SEHNR, CDR2 FQNEAQ, per germline (reference sequence). The CDR3 runs 13 residues.

The CDR3 DNA follows: TGTGCCACCAGCAGAGTTGGCGTGGCAGGGCCGAGACAAGAGACCCAGTACTTC. It yields the protein CATSRVGVAGPRQETQYF. This rearrangement joins TRBV15 to TRBJ2-5, with a weak D call TRBD1 (5 bases). Trimming shortened V by 1 base and J by 2 bases, and 20 bases separated the two germline ends. Germline values: CDR1 LNHNV, CDR2 YYDKDF (reference sequence). The CDR3 loop spans 18 amino acids. The variable domain in full, completed from reference TRBV15 and TRBJ2-5, reads DAMVIQNPRYQVTQFGKPVTLSCSQTLNHNVMYWYQQKSSQAPKLLFHYYDKDFNNEADTPDNFQSRRPNTSFCFLDIRSPGLGDTAMYLCATSRVGVAGPRQETQYFGPGTRLLVL.

This clone was seen a single time. This chain links TRBV4-1 with TRBJ2-7; D gene uncertain. The CDR3 consists of 15 residues. V was pared by 3 bases and J by 3 bases, with 15 bases between. CDR1 MGHRA and CDR2 YSYEKL come from the germline V gene. CDR3 sequence reads: CASSHIVAGIYEQYF. The CDR3 DNA is TGCGCCAGCAGCCATATCGTCGCAGGTATCTACGAGCAGTACTTC.

CDR3: CAWRGAQSYGYTF. CDR3 nucleotide sequence: TGTGCCTGGAGGGGGGCACAGAGTTATGGCTACACCTTC. The V and J genes are TRBV30 and TRBJ1-2; TRBD1 might be the D (6 bases). Germline V gives CDR1 GTSNPN, CDR2 SVGIG (reference sequence). V gave up 3 bases and J gave up 5 bases, with 13 bases separating them. There are 13 residues in the CDR3.

The rearrangement uses TRBV10-2 and TRBJ2-7; D perhaps matches TRBD2 (6 bases). Germline-derived CDR1 and CDR2 are WSHSY and SAAADI. The length of the CDR3 is 15 residues. V lost 6 bases and J lost 0, with 15 bases in between. CDR3 nucleotide sequence: TGCGCCAGCAGGGACGGAGGGCAAAGCTCCTACGAGCAGTACTTC. Protein sequence: CASRDGGQSSYEQYF.

Notes on this clone: The sample carries other DNA sequences with the same CDR3. The genes are TRBV18 and TRBJ1-1; 7 bases are shared with TRBD1. CDR3 size: 14 residues. The trim removed 6 bases at V and 1 base at J, leaving 5 bases unmatched. Per germline, CDR1 KGHSH and CDR2 LQKENI. The CDR3 region has the DNA TGTGCCAGCTCCCCGGACAGGAGGAACACTGAAGCTTTCTTT. It translates to CASSPDRRNTEAFF.

The rearrangement uses TRBV6-1 and TRBJ1-1; no clear D gene. CDR1 and CDR2 from the germline V gene are MNHNS and SASEGT. The CDR3 is 15 amino acids. V was cut by 6 bases and J by 0 bases, with 14 bases left in between. CDR3 in DNA: TGTGCCAGCAGGACTCTACAGACGATGAACACTGAAGCTTTCTTT. It is translated as CASRTLQTMNTEAFF.

The chain is built from TRBV5-6 and TRBJ1-2; D gene unclear. Trimming took off 10 bases at V and 3 bases at J, with 22 bases between the two ends. The length of the CDR3 is 15 residues. The germline V gene encodes CDR1 SGHDT and CDR2 YYEEEE. DNA of the CDR3: TGTGCCTCCACCCGTCGGCAGTCCCTCTACTATGGCTACACCTTC. This translates into CASTRRQSLYYGYTF.

The V gene is TRBV11-1, the J gene TRBJ2-3; a weak D match, TRBD1 (5 bases). The length of the CDR3 is 15 residues. The V end was cut by 0 bases, the J end by 1 base, with 8 bases between. Germline V gene data show CDR1 as SGHAT and CDR2 as FQDESV (reference sequence). CDR3 protein: CASSLAWGGTDTQYF. The CDR3 coding sequence is TGTGCCAGCAGCTTAGCGTGGGGCGGCACAGATACGCAGTATTTT. Using reference TRBV11-1 and TRBJ2-3 for the parts outside the CDR3, the full variable domain is EAEVAQSPRYKITEKSQAVAFWCDPISGHATLYWYRQILGQGPELLVQFQDESVVDDSQLPKDRFSAERLKGVDSTLKIQPAELGDSAMYLCASSLAWGGTDTQYFGPGTRLTVL.

The gene calls are TRBV5-5 and TRBJ1-2; D not resolved. V was cut by 0 bases and J by 14 bases, with 11 bases left in between. Germline loops: CDR1 SGHKS, CDR2 YYEKEE (reference sequence). The CDR3 loop spans 11 amino acids. The CDR3 sequence is CASSLAQAETF. CDR3 DNA: TGTGCCAGCAGCTTGGCCCAAGCTGAAACCTTC.

The chain employs TRBV7-9 and TRBJ1-4, with a tentative D call TRBD1 (6 bases). Trimming pared 2 bases from V and 0 bases from J, leaving 10 bases between. CDR1 SEHNR and CDR2 FQNEAQ come from the germline V gene (reference sequence). The CDR3 totals 16 residues. The DNA for the CDR3 is TGTGCCAGCAGCTTACGGACAGCAGCAACTAATGAAAAACTGTTTTTT. Translating gives CASSLRTAATNEKLFF.

The chain combines TRBV2 with TRBJ2-5; 10 bases line up with TRBD2. Per germline, CDR1 SNHLY and CDR2 FYNNEI. V gave up 5 bases and J gave up 2 bases; unmatched junction bases: 5. This CDR3 is 15 amino acids long. CDR3 in amino acids: CASSPLAGTQETQYF. The CDR3 nucleotides read TGTGCCAGCAGTCCACTAGCGGGAACTCAAGAGACCCAGTACTTC.

The gene calls are TRBV5-1 and TRBJ2-7, with D possibly called TRBD1 or TRBD2 (5 bases each). Germline values: CDR1 SGHRS, CDR2 YFSETQ. V lost 4 bases, J lost 0 bases, and 14 bases lay in between. CDR3 length: 15 amino acids. This chain's CDR3 is CASSRVGTVSYEQYF. CDR3 DNA: TGCGCCAGCAGCAGGGTGGGGACGGTCTCCTACGAGCAGTACTTC.

This clone was picked up one time. The chain links TRBV4-3 to TRBJ2-3; D uncertain. Germline values: CDR1 LGHNA, CDR2 YSLEER. Trimming left V 0 bases short and J 4 bases short, with 14 bases between. The CDR3 covers 16 residues. CDR3 amino acids: CASSQDWAATPDTQYF. The CDR3 DNA reads as TGCGCCAGCAGCCAAGATTGGGCAGCCACCCCAGATACGCAGTATTTT.

V usage is TRBV29-1 and J usage is TRBJ1-4; D is ambiguous. CDR3 length: 14 residues. Trimming took 7 bases from V and 2 from J, leaving 14 bases between them. Germline V gene sequence: CDR1 SQVTM, CDR2 ANQGSEA. This CDR3 reads CSAQPRGTNEKLFF. The CDR3 region has the DNA TGCAGCGCCCAACCCAGAGGTACTAATGAAAAACTGTTTTTT.

This CDR3 is CASSPAVGQRSNQPQHF. CDR3 sequence (DNA): TGTGCCAGCAGCCCGGCGGTTGGACAGAGAAGCAATCAGCCCCAGCATTTT. The chain carries TRBV11-2 and TRBJ1-5; weak D call: TRBD1 (6 bases). V gave up 5 bases and J gave up 1 base, with 18 bases separating them. Germline V gene sequence: CDR1 SGHAT, CDR2 FQNNGV. The CDR3 runs 17 residues. Based on the CDR3 plus reference TRBV11-2 and TRBJ1-5, the full variable domain is EAGVAQSPRYKIIEKRQSVAFWCNPISGHATLYWYQQILGQGPKLLIQFQNNGVVDDSQLPKDRFSAERLKGVDSTLKIQPAKLEDSAVYLCASSPAVGQRSNQPQHFGDGTRLSIL.

The rearrangement joins TRBV7-8 to TRBJ2-5; possibly TRBD1 for D (6 bases). Deletions cut 5 bases from V and 4 bases from J, with 20 bases between. The CDR3 is 16 residues long. Germline CDR1 reads SGHVS; CDR2 reads FQNEAQ. The DNA for the CDR3 is TGTGCCAGCAGCGTAGGGCACAGGGTCTGGGGAGAGACCCAGTACTTC. Its translation is CASSVGHRVWGETQYF.

V is TRBV5-1 and J is TRBJ2-7; 8 bases match TRBD1. With 3 bases clipped from V and 4 bases from J, the junction kept 12 bases outside the gene matches. Germline V gene sequence: CDR1 SGHRS, CDR2 YFSETQ. This CDR3 contains 16 residues. The CDR3: CASSSDWAGGLYEQYF. The CDR3 DNA reads TGCGCCAGCAGCTCCGATTGGGCAGGGGGCCTGTACGAGCAGTACTTC.

Of note for this clone: This same CDR3 is encoded by further DNA sequences in the sample. The rearrangement joins TRBV30 to TRBJ2-5; unclear D gene. Germline CDR1 and CDR2: GTSNPN and SVGIG (reference sequence). Between the trimmed V and J ends, which lost 4 bases and 0 bases, there was a span of 6 bases. This CDR3 spans 12 amino acids. CDR3 in DNA: TGTGCCTGGACTGGCAACCAAGAGACCCAGTACTTC. This gives the protein CAWTGNQETQYF.